This T cell receptor beta chain is from a study of blood T cell repertoires in COVID-19. The CDR3 consists of 12 residues. J gave up 8 bases and V 5 bases, and 3 bases lay outside the gene matches. Clones were read by immunoSEQ multiplex PCR, and TCRdb kept only the in-frame ones, dropping some. The top ten clones hold roughly 2.6% of a sample with 150,000 to 200,000 clones, about four fifths of them seen once. Sequencing was carried out using peripheral blood. This chain joins TRBV12-3 or TRBV12-4 and TRBJ1-2; 9 bases align to TRBD1. This receptor was identified in a human donor with acute or convalescent COVID-19. The donor label of this sample is uncertain. DNA of the CDR3: TGTGCCAGCAGTGACAGGGGGTACGGCTACACCTTC. It yields the protein CASSDRGYGYTF.